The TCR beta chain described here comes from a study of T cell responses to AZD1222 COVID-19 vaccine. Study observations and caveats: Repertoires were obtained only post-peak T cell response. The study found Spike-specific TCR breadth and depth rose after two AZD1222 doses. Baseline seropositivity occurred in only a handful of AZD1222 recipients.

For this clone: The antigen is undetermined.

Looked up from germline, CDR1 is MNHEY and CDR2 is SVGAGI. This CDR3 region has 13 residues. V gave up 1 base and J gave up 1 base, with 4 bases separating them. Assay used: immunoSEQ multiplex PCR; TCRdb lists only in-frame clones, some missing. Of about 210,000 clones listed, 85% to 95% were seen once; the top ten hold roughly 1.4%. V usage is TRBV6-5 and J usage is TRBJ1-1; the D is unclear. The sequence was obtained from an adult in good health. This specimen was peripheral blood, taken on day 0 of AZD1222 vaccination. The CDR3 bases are TGTGCCAGCAGTTACTACGGGAACACTGAAGCTTTCTTT. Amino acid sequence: CASSYYGNTEAFF.